This TCR beta chain came from a study of blood T cells in healthy people across ages. Through a sample-barcoded 5' primer and a J-beta primer mix, a second PCR was run for roughly 6 to 11 cycles. TCRdb passed the 5' RACE reads through MiXCR, listing each CDR3 protein once. The repertoire holds roughly 2 million distinct CDR3 sequences, about 49% seen once, with around 2.1% in the top ten. This CDR3 is 16 amino acids long. Looked up from germline, CDR1 is SNHLY and CDR2 is FYNNEI. The ends lost 4 bases at V and 7 bases at J; junction bases unmatched: 12. The TCR sequence derives from a woman aged 35 to 49 in good health. The specimen was blood. The V and J genes are TRBV2 and TRBJ1-2; 10 bases are a match to TRBD1. The CDR3 DNA is TGTGCCAGCAGTGTCGACAGGGGGCGTCAATTTTTTGGCTACACCTTC. Protein sequence: CASSVDRGRQFFGYTF. The full variable domain, completed using reference TRBV2 and TRBJ1-2, is EPEVTQTPSHQVTQMGQEVILRCVPISNHLYFYWYRQILGQKVEFLVSFYNNEISEKSEIFDDQFSVERPDGSNFTLKIRSTKLEDSAMYFCASSVDRGRQFFGYTFGSGTRLTVV.